This section outlines one T cell receptor (beta chain) sequence together with its context. This entry comes from a study of blood T cell repertoires in COVID-19. In the study overall: Sources were T cells, B-cell-depleted T cells, or PBMCs; the material itself was cDNA or gDNA.

Authors' data handling: Estimation of nucleated cell counts was performed using reference gene primer amplification. Clones were read by immunoSEQ multiplex PCR, and TCRdb kept only the in-frame ones, dropping some. Clone size and the V and J calls come from that table; the DNA yielded D and trimming. Altogether roughly 90,000 clones are present, less than 85% being singletons, with the ten largest covering 9% to 12%. Germline CDR1 is GTSNPN and CDR2 is SVGIG (reference sequence). CDR3 length: 17 residues. Between the trimmed V and J ends, which lost 4 bases and 3 bases, there was a span of 22 bases.

This clonotype was obtained from a woman between 70 and 85 years old with acute or convalescent COVID-19. The sample taken for sequencing was peripheral blood. The chain employs TRBV30 and TRBJ1-3; a weak D match, TRBD1 (6 bases). The CDR3 reads CAWTFVSGVALGNTIYF. CDR3 bases: TGTGCCTGGACGTTTGTTTCAGGGGTTGCTCTTGGAAACACCATATATTTT.